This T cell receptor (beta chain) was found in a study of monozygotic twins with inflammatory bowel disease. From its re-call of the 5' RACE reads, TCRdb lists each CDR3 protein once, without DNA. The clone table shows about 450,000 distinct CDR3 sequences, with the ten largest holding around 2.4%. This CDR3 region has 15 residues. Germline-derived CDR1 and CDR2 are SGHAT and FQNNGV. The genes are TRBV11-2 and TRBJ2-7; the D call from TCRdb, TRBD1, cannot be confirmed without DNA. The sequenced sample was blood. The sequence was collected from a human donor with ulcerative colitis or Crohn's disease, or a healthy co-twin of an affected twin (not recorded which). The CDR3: CASSFWTGSEYEQYF.